What follows is one TCR beta chain and its context. What it binds is unknown. Germline V CDR1 and CDR2: SGHNT, YYREEE (reference sequence). The trim removed 2 bases at V and 5 bases at J, leaving 7 bases unmatched. This CDR3 region has 15 residues. Post-sort purity exceeded 95% for all sorted populations. Expressed TCRB transcripts were sequenced because the isolated RNA had all been reverse transcribed beforehand. Data came from immunoSEQ multiplex PCR; TCRdb stores just in-frame clones and leaves some out. This sample yields about 640,000 clones, of which roughly 12% are seen a single time; over 0.1% belongs to the top ten. These data come from a study of beta chain features in type 1 diabetes. Study-level results: Researchers report that Type 1 diabetes patients had moderately but significantly shorter TCRB CDR3s across all four CD4+ subsets.

The sample was naive CD4+ T cells from blood. This receptor was taken from a man aged 25 to 40 with type 1 diabetes. The V call is TRBV5-4, the J call TRBJ2-3; TRBD2 aligns across 8 bases. The CDR3, as DNA: TGTGCCAGCAGCTTACCAGCGGGGGTGGGAGATACGCAGTATTTT. As protein: CASSLPAGVGDTQYF.